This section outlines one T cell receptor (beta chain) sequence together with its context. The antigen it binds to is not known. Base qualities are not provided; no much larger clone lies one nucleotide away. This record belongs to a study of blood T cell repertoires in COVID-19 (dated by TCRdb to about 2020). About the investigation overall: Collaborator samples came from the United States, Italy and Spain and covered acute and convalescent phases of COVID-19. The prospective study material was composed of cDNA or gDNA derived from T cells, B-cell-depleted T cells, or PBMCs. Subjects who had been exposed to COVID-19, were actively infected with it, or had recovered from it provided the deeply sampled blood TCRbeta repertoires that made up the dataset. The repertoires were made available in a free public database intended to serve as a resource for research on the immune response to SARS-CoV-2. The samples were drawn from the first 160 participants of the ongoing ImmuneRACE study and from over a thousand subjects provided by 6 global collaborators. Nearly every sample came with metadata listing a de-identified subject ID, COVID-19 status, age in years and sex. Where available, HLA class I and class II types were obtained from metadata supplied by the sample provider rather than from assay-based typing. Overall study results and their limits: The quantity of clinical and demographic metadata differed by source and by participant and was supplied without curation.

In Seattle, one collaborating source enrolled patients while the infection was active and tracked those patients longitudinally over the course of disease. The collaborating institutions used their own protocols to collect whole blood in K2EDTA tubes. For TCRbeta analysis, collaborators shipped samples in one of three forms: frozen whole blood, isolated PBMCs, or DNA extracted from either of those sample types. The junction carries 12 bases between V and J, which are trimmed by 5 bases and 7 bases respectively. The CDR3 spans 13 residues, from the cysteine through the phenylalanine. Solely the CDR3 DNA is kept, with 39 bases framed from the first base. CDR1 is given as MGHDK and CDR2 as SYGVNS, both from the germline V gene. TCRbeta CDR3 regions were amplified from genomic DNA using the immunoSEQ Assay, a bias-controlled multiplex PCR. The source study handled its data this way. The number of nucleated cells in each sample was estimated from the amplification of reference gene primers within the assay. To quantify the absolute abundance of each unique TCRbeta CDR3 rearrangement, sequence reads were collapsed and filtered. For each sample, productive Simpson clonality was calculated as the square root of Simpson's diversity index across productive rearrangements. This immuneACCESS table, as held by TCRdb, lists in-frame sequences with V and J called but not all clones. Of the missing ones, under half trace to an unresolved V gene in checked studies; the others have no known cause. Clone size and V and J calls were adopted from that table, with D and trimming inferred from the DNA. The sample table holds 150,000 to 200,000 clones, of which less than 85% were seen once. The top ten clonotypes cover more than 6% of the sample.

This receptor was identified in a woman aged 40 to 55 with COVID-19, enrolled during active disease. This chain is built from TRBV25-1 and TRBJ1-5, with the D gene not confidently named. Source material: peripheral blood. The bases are TGTGCCAGCAGTCCCCGGTCCGGGCAGCCCCAGCATTTT. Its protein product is CASSPRSGQPQHF.